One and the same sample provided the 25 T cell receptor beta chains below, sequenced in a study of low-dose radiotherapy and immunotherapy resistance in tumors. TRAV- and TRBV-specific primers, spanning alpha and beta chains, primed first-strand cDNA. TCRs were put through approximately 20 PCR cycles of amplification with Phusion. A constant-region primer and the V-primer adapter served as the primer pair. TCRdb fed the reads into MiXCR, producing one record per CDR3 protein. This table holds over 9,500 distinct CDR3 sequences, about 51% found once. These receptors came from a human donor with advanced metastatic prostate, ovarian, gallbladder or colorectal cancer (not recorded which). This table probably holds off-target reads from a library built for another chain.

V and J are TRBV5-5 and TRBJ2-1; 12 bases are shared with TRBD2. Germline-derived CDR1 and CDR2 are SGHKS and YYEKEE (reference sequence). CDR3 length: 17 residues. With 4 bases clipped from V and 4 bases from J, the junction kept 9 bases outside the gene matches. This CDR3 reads CASSPQTSGRRYNEQFF. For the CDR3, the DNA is TGTGCCAGCAGCCCCCAGACTAGCGGGAGACGGTACAATGAGCAGTTCTTC.

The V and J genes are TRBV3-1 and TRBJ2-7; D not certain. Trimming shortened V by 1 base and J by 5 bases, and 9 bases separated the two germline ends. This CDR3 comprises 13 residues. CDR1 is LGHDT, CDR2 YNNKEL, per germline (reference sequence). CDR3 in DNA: TGTGCCAGCAGCCAAGTGTCCCGGGACGAGCAGTACTTC. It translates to CASSQVSRDEQYF.

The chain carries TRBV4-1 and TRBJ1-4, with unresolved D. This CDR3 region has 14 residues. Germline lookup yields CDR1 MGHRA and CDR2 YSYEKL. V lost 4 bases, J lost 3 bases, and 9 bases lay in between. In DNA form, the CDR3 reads TGCGCCAGCAGCCTACAGCTAGCTAATGAAAAACTGTTTTTT. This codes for CASSLQLANEKLFF.

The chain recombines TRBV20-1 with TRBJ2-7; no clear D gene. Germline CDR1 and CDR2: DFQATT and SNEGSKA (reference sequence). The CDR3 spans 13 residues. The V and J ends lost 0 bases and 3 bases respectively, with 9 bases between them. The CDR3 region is CSARDGRRYEQYF. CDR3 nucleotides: TGCAGTGCTAGAGATGGCAGACGCTACGAGCAGTACTTC.

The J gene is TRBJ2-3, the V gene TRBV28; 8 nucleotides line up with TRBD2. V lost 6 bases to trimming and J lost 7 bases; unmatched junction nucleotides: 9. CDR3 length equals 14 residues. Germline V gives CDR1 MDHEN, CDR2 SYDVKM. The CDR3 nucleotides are TGTGCCAGCAGCACGGGAGGGGGGCCTTATACGCAGTATTTT. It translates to CASSTGGGPYTQYF. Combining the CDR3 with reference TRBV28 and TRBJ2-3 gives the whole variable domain DVKVTQSSRYLVKRTGEKVFLECVQDMDHENMFWYRQDPGLGLRLIYFSYDVKMKEKGDIPEGYSVSREKKERFSLILESASTNQTSMYLCASSTGGGPYTQYFGPGTRLTVL.

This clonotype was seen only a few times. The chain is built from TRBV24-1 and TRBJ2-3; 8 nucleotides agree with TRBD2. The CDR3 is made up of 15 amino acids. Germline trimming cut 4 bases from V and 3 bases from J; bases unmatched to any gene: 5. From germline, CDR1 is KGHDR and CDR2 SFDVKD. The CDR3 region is CATSERGGRTDTQYF. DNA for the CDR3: TGTGCCACCAGTGAACGGGGGGGCCGGACAGATACGCAGTATTTT.

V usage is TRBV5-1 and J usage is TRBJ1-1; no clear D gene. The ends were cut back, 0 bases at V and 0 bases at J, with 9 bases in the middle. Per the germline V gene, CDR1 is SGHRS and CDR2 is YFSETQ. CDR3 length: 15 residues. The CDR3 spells CASSLDPDLNTEAFF. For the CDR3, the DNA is TGCGCCAGCAGCTTGGATCCAGATTTGAACACTGAAGCTTTCTTT.

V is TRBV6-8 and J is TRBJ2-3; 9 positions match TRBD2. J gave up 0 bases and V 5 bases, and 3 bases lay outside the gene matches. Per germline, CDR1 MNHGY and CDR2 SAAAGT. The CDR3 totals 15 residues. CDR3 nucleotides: TGTGCCAGCAGTAGGCTAGCGGGGAGCACAGATACGCAGTATTTT. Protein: CASSRLAGSTDTQYF.

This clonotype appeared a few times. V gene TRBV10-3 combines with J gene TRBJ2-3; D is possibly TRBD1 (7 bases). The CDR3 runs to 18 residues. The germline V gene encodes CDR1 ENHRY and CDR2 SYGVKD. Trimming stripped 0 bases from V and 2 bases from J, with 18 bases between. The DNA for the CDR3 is TGTGCCATCAGTGAGTCAATCCCGCAGGGGGGAATCACAGATACGCAGTATTTT. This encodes CAISESIPQGGITDTQYF.

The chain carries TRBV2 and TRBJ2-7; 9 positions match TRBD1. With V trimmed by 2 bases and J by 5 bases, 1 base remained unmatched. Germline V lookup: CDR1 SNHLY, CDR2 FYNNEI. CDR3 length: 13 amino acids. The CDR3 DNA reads TGTGCCAGCAGTGAATGGGACAGGGACGAGCAGTACTTC. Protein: CASSEWDRDEQYF.

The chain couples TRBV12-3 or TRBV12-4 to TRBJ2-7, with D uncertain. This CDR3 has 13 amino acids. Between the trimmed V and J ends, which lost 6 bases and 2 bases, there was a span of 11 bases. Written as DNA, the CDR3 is TGTGCCAGCAGAGCAGCGATTACCTACGAGCAGTACTTC. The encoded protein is CASRAAITYEQYF.

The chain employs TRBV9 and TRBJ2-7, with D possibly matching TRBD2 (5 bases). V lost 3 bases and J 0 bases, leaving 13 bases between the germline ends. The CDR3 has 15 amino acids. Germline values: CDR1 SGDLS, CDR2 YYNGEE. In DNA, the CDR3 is TGTGCCAGCAGCGCCGAGGGTAGGAGCTCCTACGAGCAGTACTTC. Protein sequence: CASSAEGRSSYEQYF.

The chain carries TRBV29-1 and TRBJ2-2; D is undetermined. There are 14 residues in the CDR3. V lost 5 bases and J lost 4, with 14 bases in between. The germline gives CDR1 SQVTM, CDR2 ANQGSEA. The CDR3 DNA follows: TGCAGCGTTTTGAACGACCGTATCACCGGGGAGCTGTTTTTT. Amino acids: CSVLNDRITGELFF.

The CDR3 reads CASSLEQGAYNEQFF. In nucleotides, the CDR3 is TGCGCCAGCAGCTTGGAACAGGGGGCCTACAATGAGCAGTTCTTC. The chain joins TRBV5-1 to TRBJ2-1; the match to TRBD1 covers 8 bases. There are 15 residues in the CDR3. The J segment lost 2 bases and the V segment lost 0 bases, leaving 1 base of the junction unmatched. The germline gives CDR1 SGHRS, CDR2 YFSETQ.

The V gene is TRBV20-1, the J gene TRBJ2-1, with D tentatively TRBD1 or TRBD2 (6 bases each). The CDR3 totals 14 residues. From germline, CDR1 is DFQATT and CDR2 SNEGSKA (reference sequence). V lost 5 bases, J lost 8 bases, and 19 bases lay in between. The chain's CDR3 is CSAEDYRVLDEQFF. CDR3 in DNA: TGCAGTGCTGAGGACTACAGGGTCTTAGATGAGCAGTTCTTC.

The CDR3 sequence is CASSDPGGTGELFF. CDR3 bases: TGCGCCAGCAGTGACCCGGGCGGCACCGGGGAGCTGTTTTTT. The gene calls are TRBV10-1 and TRBJ2-2; no clear D. V lost 3 bases, J lost 4 bases, and 9 bases lay in between. CDR3 size: 14 residues. Germline-derived CDR1 and CDR2 are WNHNN and SYGVQD (reference sequence).

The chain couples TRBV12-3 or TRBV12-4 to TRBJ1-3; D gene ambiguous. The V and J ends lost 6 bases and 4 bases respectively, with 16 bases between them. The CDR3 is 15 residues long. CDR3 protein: CASSLPRGGGNTIYF. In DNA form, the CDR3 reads TGTGCCAGCAGCCTCCCCCGTGGCGGGGGAAACACCATATATTTT.

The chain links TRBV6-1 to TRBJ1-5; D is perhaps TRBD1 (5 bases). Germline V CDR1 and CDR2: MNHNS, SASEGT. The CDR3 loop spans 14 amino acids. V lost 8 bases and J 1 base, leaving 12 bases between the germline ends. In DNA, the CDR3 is TGTGCCAGCCATTCGGGGGGAAGCAATCAGCCCCAGCATTTT. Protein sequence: CASHSGGSNQPQHF.

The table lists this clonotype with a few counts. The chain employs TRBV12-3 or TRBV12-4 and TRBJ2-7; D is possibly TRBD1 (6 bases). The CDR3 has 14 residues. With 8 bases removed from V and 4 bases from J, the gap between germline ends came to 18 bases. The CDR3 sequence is CASASGVARYEQYF. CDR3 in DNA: TGTGCCAGCGCATCAGGGGTAGCTCGATACGAGCAGTACTTC.

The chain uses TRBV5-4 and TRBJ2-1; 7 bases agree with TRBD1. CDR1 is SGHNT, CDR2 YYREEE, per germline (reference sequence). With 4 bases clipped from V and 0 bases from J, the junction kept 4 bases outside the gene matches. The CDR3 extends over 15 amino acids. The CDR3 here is CASSTSGGSYNEQFF. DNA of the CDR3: TGTGCCAGCAGCACATCAGGGGGCTCCTACAATGAGCAGTTCTTC. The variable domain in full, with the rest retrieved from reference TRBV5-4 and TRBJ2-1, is ETGVTQSPTHLIKTRGQQVTLRCSSQSGHNTVSWYQQALGQGPQFIFQYYREEENGRGNFPPRFSGLQFPNYSSELNVNALELDDSALYLCASSTSGGSYNEQFFGPGTRLTVL.

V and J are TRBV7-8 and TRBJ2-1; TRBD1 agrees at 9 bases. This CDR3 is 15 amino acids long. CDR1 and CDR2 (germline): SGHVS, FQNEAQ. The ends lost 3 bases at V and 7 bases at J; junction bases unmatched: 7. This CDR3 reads CASSFATGQGNEQFF. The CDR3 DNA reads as TGTGCCAGCAGCTTCGCCACTGGACAGGGGAATGAGCAGTTCTTC.

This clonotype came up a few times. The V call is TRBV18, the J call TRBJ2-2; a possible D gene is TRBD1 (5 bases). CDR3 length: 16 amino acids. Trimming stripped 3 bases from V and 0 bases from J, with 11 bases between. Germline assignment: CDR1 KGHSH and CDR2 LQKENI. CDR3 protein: CASSPRQSANTGELFF. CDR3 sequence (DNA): TGTGCCAGCTCACCGCGACAGAGTGCGAACACCGGGGAGCTGTTTTTT.

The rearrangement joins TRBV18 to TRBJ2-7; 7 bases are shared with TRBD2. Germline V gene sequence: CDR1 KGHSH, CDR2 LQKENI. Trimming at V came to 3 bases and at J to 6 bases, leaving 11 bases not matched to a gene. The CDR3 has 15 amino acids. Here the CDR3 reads CASSPASGGDREQYF. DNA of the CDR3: TGTGCCAGCTCACCGGCGTCGGGAGGAGACCGCGAGCAGTACTTC.

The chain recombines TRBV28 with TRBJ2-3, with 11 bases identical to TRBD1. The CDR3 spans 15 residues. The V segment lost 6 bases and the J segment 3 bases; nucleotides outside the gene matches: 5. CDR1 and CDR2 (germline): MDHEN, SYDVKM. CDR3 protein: CASSPDRGLTDTQYF. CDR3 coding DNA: TGTGCCAGCAGCCCGGACAGGGGGCTGACAGATACGCAGTATTTT.

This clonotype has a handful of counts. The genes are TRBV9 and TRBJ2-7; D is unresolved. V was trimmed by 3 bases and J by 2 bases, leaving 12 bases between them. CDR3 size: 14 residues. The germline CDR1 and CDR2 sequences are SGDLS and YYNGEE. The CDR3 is CASSARTFPYEQYF. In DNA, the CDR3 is TGTGCCAGCAGCGCCCGGACGTTCCCCTACGAGCAGTACTTC.